This T cell receptor beta chain was obtained from a study of long-term antiretroviral therapy in people with HIV. Runs used v3.0 of the immunoSEQ assay and were done at survey level. Assay used: immunoSEQ multiplex PCR; TCRdb lists only in-frame clones, some missing. The sample has around 25,000 clones, just over 85% seen once. Inclusion required at least two post-ART and at least one pre-ART PBMC samples. A single count supports this clone. Its target is not known. V trimming: 2 bases; J trimming: 4 bases; junction bases outside the gene matches: 7. Germline V gene data show CDR1 as LGHNA and CDR2 as YNFKEQ. The CDR3 totals 17 residues. Study-level points and caveats: Subsequent to ART, diversity was augmented yet persisted below that of transplant donor controls. Repertoires with HIV possessed tighter CDR3 length spans than those of controls.

The input for sequencing was unsorted PBMCs, taken about 4.5 years after starting antiretroviral therapy. The sequence derives from a young man with HIV. V usage is TRBV4-2 and J usage is TRBJ2-1, with 11 bases identical to TRBD2. This CDR3 reads CASSQRGGTSGYNEQFF. The CDR3 nucleotides are TGTGCCAGCAGCCAAAGAGGGGGGACTAGCGGTTACAATGAGCAGTTCTTC.